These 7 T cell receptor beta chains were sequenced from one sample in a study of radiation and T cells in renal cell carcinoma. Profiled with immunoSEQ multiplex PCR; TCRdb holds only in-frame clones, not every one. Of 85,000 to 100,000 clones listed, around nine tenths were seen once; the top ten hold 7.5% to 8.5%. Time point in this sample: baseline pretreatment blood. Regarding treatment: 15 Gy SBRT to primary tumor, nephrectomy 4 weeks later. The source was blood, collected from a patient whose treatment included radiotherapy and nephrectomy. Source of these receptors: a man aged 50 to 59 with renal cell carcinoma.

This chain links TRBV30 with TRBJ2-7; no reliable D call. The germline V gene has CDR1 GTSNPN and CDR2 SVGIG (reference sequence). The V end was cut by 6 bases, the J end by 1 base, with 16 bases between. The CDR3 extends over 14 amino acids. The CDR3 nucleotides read TGTGCCTGCGGTTGGCAGGAGACGTCCTACGAGCAGTACTTC. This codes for CACGWQETSYEQYF.

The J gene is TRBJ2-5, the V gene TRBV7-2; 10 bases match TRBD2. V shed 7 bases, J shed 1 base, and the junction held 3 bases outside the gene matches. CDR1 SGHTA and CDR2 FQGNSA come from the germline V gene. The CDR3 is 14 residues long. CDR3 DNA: TGTGCCAGCATACAGCGGGGGGGCCAAGAGACCCAGTACTTC. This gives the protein CASIQRGGQETQYF.

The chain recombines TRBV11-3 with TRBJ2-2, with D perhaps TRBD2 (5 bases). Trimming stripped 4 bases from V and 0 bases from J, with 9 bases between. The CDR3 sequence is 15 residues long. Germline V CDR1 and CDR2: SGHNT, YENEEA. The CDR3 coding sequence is TGTGCCAGCAGCTCCTACGGGGCGAACACCGGGGAGCTGTTTTTT. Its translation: CASSSYGANTGELFF.

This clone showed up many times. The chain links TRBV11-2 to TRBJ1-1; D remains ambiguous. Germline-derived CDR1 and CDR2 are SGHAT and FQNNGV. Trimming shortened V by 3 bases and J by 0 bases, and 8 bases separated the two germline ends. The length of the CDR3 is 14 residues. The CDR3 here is CASSFAQMNTEAFF. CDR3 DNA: TGTGCCAGCAGCTTCGCACAGATGAACACTGAAGCTTTCTTT.

This chain's CDR3 is CASSQEGQGDGYTF. For the CDR3, the DNA is TGCGCCAGCAGCCAAGAGGGACAGGGGGATGGCTACACCTTC. This rearrangement joins TRBV4-3 to TRBJ1-2; 11 bases align to TRBD1. Germline CDR1 reads LGHNA; CDR2 reads YSLEER. The CDR3 contains 14 residues. The trim removed 0 bases at V and 6 bases at J, leaving 0 bases unmatched.

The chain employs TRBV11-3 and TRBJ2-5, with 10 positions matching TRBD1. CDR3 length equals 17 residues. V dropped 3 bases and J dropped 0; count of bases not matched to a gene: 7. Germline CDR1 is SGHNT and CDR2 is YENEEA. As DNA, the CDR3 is TGTGCCAGCAGCTTCGGAGGGGACAGGGGAAACCAAGAGACCCAGTACTTC. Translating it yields CASSFGGDRGNQETQYF.

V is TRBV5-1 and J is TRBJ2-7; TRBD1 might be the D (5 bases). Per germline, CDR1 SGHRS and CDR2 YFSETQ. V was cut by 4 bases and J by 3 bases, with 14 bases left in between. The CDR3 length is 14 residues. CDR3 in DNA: TGCGCCAGCAGCCTGGTTGACAGCTACTACGAGCAGTACTTC. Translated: CASSLVDSYYEQYF.